This TCR beta chain was found in a study of identical twins' blood T cells. TCRdb redid the calling of the 5' RACE reads with MiXCR, one entry per CDR3 protein. The data show hundreds of thousands of distinct CDR3 sequences, roughly 30% seen once. The V end lost 5 bases, the J end lost 6 bases, and 14 bases lay between the germline ends. Germline loops: CDR1 MNHEY, CDR2 SVGAGI. The CDR3 extends over 14 amino acids. The sequence was collected from a woman aged 18 to 55 in good health. Sequencing used PBMCs. V gene TRBV6-5 combines with J gene TRBJ1-5; D not certain. CDR3 region: CASSPRRESQPQHF. CDR3 bases: TGTGCCAGCAGTCCCCGACGGGAGAGTCAGCCCCAGCATTTT.